This TCR beta chain was captured by sequencing in a study of T cells in localized non-small cell lung cancer. Overall study results and limits: Those with higher blood T cell density had longer overall survival. Heterogeneity remains possible, as sequencing covered one tumor region only. A median approximately 53 of the top 100 tumor clones appeared in adjacent lung.

The CDR3 spans 12 residues. Germline-derived CDR1 and CDR2 are LNHNV and YYDKDF (reference sequence). Trimming took 1 base from V and 9 from J; bases not matched to a gene: 0. With regard to this clone: What it recognizes is unknown.

The method was immunoSEQ multiplex PCR; TCRdb's version includes in-frame clones alone and lacks a portion of them. The sample has approximately 26,000 clones, 82% seen once; the top ten hold 3.5% to 5%. Material: peripheral blood, obtained before any cancer treatment. The chain joins TRBV15 to TRBJ2-3; TRBD2 matches at 8 bases. This sequence was found in a woman between 40 and 69 years old with stage I lung adenocarcinoma. The CDR3 sequence is CATSRGLATQYF. CDR3 coding DNA: TGTGCCACCAGCAGAGGACTAGCGACGCAGTATTTT.